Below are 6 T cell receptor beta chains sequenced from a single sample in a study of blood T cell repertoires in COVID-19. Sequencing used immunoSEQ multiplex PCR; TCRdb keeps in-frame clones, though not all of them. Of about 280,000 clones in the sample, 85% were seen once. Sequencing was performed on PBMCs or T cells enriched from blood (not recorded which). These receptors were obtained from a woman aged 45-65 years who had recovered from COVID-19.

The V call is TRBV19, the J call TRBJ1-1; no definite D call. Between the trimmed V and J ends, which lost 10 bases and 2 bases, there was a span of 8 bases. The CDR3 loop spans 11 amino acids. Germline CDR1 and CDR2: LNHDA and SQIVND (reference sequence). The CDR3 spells CATTGNTEAFF. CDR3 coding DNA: TGTGCCACGACTGGCAACACTGAAGCTTTCTTT. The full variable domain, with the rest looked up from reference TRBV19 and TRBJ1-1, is DGGITQSPKYLFRKEGQNVTLSCEQNLNHDAMYWYRQDPGQGLRLIYYSQIVNDFQKGDIAEGYSVSREKKESFPLTVTSAQKNPTAFYLCATTGNTEAFFGQGTRLTVV.

As DNA, the CDR3 is TGTGCCAGCAGCTTAGTACGGAGGGGCCTACCCTATCAGCCCCAGCATTTT. Its translation: CASSLVRRGLPYQPQHF. V usage is TRBV11-3 and J usage is TRBJ1-5, with D possibly being TRBD1 (5 bases). This CDR3 has 17 amino acids. Germline CDR1 and CDR2: SGHNT and YENEEA. V was shortened by 1 base and J by 5 bases, with 18 bases between the two germline ends.

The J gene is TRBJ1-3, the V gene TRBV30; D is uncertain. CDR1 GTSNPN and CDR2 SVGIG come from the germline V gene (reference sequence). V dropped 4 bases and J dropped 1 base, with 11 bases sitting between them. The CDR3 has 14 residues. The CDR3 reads CAWTLGLSGNTIYF. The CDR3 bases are TGTGCCTGGACCCTAGGCCTATCTGGAAACACCATATATTTT.

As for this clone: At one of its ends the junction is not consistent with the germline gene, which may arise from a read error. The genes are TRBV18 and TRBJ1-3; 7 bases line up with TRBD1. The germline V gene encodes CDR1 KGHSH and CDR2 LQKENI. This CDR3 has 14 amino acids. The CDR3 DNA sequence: TGTGCCAGCTCAGCACGACAGGGTGGAGACACCATATATTTT. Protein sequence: CASSARQGGDTIYF.

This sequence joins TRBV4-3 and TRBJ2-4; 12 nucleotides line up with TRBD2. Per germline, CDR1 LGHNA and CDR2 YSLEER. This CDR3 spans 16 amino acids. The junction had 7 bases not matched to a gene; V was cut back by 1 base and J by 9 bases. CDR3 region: CASSQVLAGGYGIQYF. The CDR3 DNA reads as TGCGCCAGCAGCCAAGTCCTAGCGGGAGGGTACGGCATTCAGTACTTC.

CDR3 sequence: CASSQAGVTEAFF. CDR3 bases: TGTGCCAGCAGCCAAGCAGGGGTCACTGAAGCTTTCTTT. The V and J genes are TRBV3-1 (or the pseudogene TRBV3-2) and TRBJ1-1, with a weak D call TRBD1 (6 bases). CDR1 and CDR2 from the germline V gene are LGHDT and YNNKEL (reference sequence). The V and J ends lost 1 base and 4 bases respectively, with 7 bases between them. There are 13 residues in the CDR3.